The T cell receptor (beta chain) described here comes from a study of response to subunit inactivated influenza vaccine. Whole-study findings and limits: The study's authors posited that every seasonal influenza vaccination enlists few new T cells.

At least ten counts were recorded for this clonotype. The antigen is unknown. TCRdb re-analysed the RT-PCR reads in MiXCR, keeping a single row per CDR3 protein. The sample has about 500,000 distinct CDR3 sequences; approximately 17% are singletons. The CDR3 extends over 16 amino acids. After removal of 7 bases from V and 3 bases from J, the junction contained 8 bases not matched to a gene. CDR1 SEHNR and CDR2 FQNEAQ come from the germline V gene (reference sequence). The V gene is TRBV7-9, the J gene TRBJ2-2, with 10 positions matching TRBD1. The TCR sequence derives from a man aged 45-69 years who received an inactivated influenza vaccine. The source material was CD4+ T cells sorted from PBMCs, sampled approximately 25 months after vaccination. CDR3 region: CASNPTGTGDTGELFF. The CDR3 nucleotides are TGTGCCAGCAACCCGACAGGGACAGGGGACACCGGGGAGCTGTTTTTT.